Listed here are 25 T cell receptor beta chains from one sample, sequenced in a study of CD8 T cells in ankylosing spondylitis. Regarding the study as a whole: There was a TCR beta motif, made of several highly homologous variants, that appeared characteristic of ankylosing spondylitis blood.

The antigens of these receptors remain unknown. TCRdb recomputed calls from the 5' RACE reads with MiXCR, one row per CDR3 protein. The table lists roughly 670,000 distinct CDR3 sequences, about 20% of them singletons. Sequencing used blood, either unsorted or a sorted T cell fraction (not recorded which). The receptors shown here come from a male donor with ankylosing spondylitis.

A few counts support this clonotype. DNA of the CDR3: TGTGCCAGCAGCGGGGGGACAGGTGCCTACGAGCAGTACTTC. Protein product: CASSGGTGAYEQYF. This sequence joins TRBV4-2 and TRBJ2-7; 8 nucleotides line up with TRBD1. Germline CDR1 and CDR2: LGHNA and YNFKEQ. V gave up 5 bases and J gave up 2 bases; unmatched junction bases: 5. This CDR3 is 14 amino acids long.

This clonotype was recorded once. The V call is TRBV11-2, the J call TRBJ2-7; D is unclear. CDR1 is SGHAT and CDR2 is FQNNGV in the germline V gene. This CDR3 region has 12 residues. Trimming shortened V by 6 bases and J by 3 bases, and 9 bases separated the two germline ends. CDR3 residues: CASSGIDYEQYF. The CDR3 DNA sequence: TGTGCCAGCAGTGGTATAGACTACGAGCAGTACTTC.

This rearrangement joins TRBV28 to TRBJ2-2; perhaps D is TRBD1 or TRBD2 (5 bases each). Germline V CDR1 and CDR2: MDHEN, SYDVKM. The CDR3 covers 14 residues. Trimming removed 11 bases from V and 3 bases from J, with 16 bases in between. Here the CDR3 DNA reads TGTGCCTCACTGGGGGACCCCTACACCGGGGAGCTGTTTTTT. This translates into CASLGDPYTGELFF.

V and J are TRBV7-9 and TRBJ1-2; a weak D match, TRBD1 (5 bases). Trimming removed 0 bases from V and 10 bases from J, with 12 bases in between. The CDR3 spans 13 residues. The germline CDR1 and CDR2 sequences are SEHNR and FQNEAQ (reference sequence). For the CDR3, the DNA is TGTGCCAGCAGCTTAGCGCAAGAGGGACCCTACACCTTC. It encodes CASSLAQEGPYTF. Full variable domain (outside the CDR3, taken from reference TRBV7-9 and TRBJ1-2): DTGVSQNPRHKITKRGQNVTFRCDPISEHNRLYWYRQTLGQGPEFLTYFQNEAQLEKSRLLSDRFSAERPKGSFSTLEIQRTEQGDSAMYLCASSLAQEGPYTFGSGTRLTVV.

V gene TRBV7-3 combines with J gene TRBJ2-2; maybe TRBD2 (6 bases). Per the germline V gene, CDR1 is SGHTA and CDR2 is FQGTGA. V shed 2 bases and J shed 0 bases, with 10 bases lying between them. There are 16 residues in the CDR3. In nucleotides, the CDR3 is TGTGCCAGCAGCTTAGGGGGACTCACGAACACCGGGGAGCTGTTTTTT. Translation gives CASSLGGLTNTGELFF.

This rearrangement joins TRBV12-3 or TRBV12-4 to TRBJ2-1, with 11 bases matching TRBD2. CDR3 length: 15 amino acids. J was trimmed by 5 bases and V by 6 bases; bases with no gene match: 6. CDR3 region: CASSKTSGDHNEQFF. CDR3 nucleotides: TGTGCCAGCAGCAAGACTAGCGGGGACCACAATGAGCAGTTCTTC.

Only a few counts were recorded for this clonotype. DNA for the CDR3: TGCGCCAGCAGCTCAAGACAGGGCCAATCCTACAATGAGCAGTTCTTC. This gives the protein CASSSRQGQSYNEQFF. The chain uses TRBV5-1 and TRBJ2-1; 7 bases are a match to TRBD1. The V gene end was trimmed by 3 bases and the J gene end by 1 base; junction bases not matched to a gene: 7. Germline CDR1 is SGHRS and CDR2 is YFSETQ. The CDR3 extends over 16 amino acids. Based on the CDR3 plus reference TRBV5-1 and TRBJ2-1, the full variable domain is KAGVTQTPRYLIKTRGQQVTLSCSPISGHRSVSWYQQTPGQGLQFLFEYFSETQRNKGNFPGRFSGRQFSNSRSEMNVSTLELGDSALYLCASSSRQGQSYNEQFFGPGTRLTVL.

This rearrangement joins TRBV2 to TRBJ2-3, with D perhaps given as TRBD1 or TRBD2 (5 bases each). Per germline, CDR1 SNHLY and CDR2 FYNNEI. The CDR3 length is 14 residues. V was cut by 4 bases and J by 4 bases, with 12 bases left in between. The CDR3 sequence is CASSVLVGADTQYF. Written as DNA, the CDR3 is TGTGCCAGCAGTGTCCTAGTGGGGGCAGATACGCAGTATTTT.

This clonotype showed up just a few times. V and J are TRBV13 and TRBJ2-7; D gene uncertain. The germline V gene has CDR1 PRHDT and CDR2 FYEKMQ (reference sequence). The CDR3 covers 11 residues. Trimming cost V 5 bases and J 7 bases, with 9 bases left between them. The CDR3 nucleotides are TGTGCCAGCAGCACACGGCGGGAGCAGTACTTC. Its translation is CASSTRREQYF.

This rearrangement joins TRBV29-1 to TRBJ2-1; 8 bases agree with TRBD2. This CDR3 spans 14 amino acids. V shed 3 bases and J 8 bases; nucleotides not matched to a gene: 9. Germline assignment: CDR1 SQVTM and CDR2 ANQGSEA. The CDR3 protein is CSVEGGGKLYEQFF. The CDR3 DNA follows: TGCAGCGTTGAGGGCGGGGGGAAACTCTATGAGCAGTTCTTC.

The rearrangement links TRBV12-3 or TRBV12-4 to TRBJ2-1; weak D call: TRBD1 (5 bases). The CDR3 is made up of 13 amino acids. The ends were cut back, 4 bases at V and 10 bases at J, with 14 bases in the middle. CDR3 region: CASSSQDIGEQFF. CDR3 nucleotides: TGTGCCAGCAGTTCCCAGGACATCGGGGAGCAGTTCTTC.

In this sample, this clonotype turned up many times. The chain combines TRBV20-1 with TRBJ2-7; TRBD2 matches at 13 bases. This CDR3 region has 15 residues. Germline trimming cut 6 bases from V and 1 base from J; bases unmatched to any gene: 6. Germline assignment: CDR1 DFQATT and CDR2 SNEGSKA (reference sequence). The chain's CDR3 is CSARTSGSKSYEQYF. CDR3 nucleotide sequence: TGCAGTGCACGGACTAGCGGGAGTAAGTCCTACGAGCAGTACTTC.

The chain recombines TRBV10-3 with TRBJ2-5; weak D call: TRBD2 (6 bases). Trimming cost V 0 bases and J 4 bases, with 9 bases left between them. The CDR3 is made up of 14 amino acids. Looked up from germline, CDR1 is ENHRY and CDR2 is SYGVKD. In DNA form, the CDR3 reads TGTGCCATCAGTGAGTCGGGAGGTGGAGAGACCCAGTACTTC. Residues: CAISESGGGETQYF.

This clonotype has at least ten counts. The chain is built from TRBV12-3 or TRBV12-4 and TRBJ2-2, with unresolved D. This CDR3 region has 14 residues. Trimming left V 7 bases short and J 2 bases short, with 11 bases between. The CDR3: CASNRGENTGELFF. CDR3 nucleotides: TGTGCCAGCAACCGTGGGGAAAACACCGGGGAGCTGTTTTTT.

V and J are TRBV4-2 and TRBJ2-1; 11 nucleotides match TRBD2. The ends lost 7 bases at V and 4 bases at J; junction bases unmatched: 6. CDR1 and CDR2 (germline): LGHNA, YNFKEQ. CDR3 length: 15 residues. The CDR3 loop reads CASTATSGMYNEQFF. CDR3 DNA sequence: TGTGCCAGCACCGCGACTAGCGGGATGTACAATGAGCAGTTCTTC.

This clonotype has only a few counts. This chain's CDR3 is CASSVAGASNYGYTF. The CDR3 DNA reads TGTGCCAGCAGTGTTGCAGGGGCCTCTAACTATGGCTACACCTTC. The chain recombines TRBV2 with TRBJ1-2; D might be TRBD1 (6 bases). The germline V and J ends were trimmed by 4 bases and 0 bases, with 12 bases remaining between them. The germline V gene encodes CDR1 SNHLY and CDR2 FYNNEI. This CDR3 is built from 15 residues. The full variable domain, with the rest looked up from reference TRBV2 and TRBJ1-2, is EPEVTQTPSHQVTQMGQEVILRCVPISNHLYFYWYRQILGQKVEFLVSFYNNEISEKSEIFDDQFSVERPDGSNFTLKIRSTKLEDSAMYFCASSVAGASNYGYTFGSGTRLTVV.

This clonotype was seen a few times. V gene TRBV12-3 or TRBV12-4 combines with J gene TRBJ1-5; 11 bases line up with TRBD1. This CDR3 comprises 15 residues. Trimming cost V 3 bases and J 7 bases; bases outside gene matches: 5. CDR3: CASSFGQGAFQPQHF. Here the CDR3 DNA reads TGTGCCAGCAGTTTTGGACAGGGGGCATTCCAGCCCCAGCATTTT.

In its sample, this clonotype was seen many times. The junction does not match germline at one end; this may be a read error. This rearrangement joins TRBV5-1 to TRBJ2-5; 8 bases match TRBD2. The germline V gene encodes CDR1 SGHRS and CDR2 YFSETQ. This CDR3 comprises 13 residues. DNA of the CDR3: TGTGCCAGCAGTTCACTAGCGGAAGAGACCCAGTACTTC. This gives the protein CASSSLAEETQYF.

The chain uses TRBV28 and TRBJ2-7, with 7 bases that match TRBD2. CDR1 is MDHEN, CDR2 SYDVKM, per germline. J gave up 3 bases and V 6 bases, and 11 bases lay outside the gene matches. There are 15 residues in the CDR3. The CDR3: CASSYLQRGNYEQYF. CDR3 nucleotide sequence: TGTGCCAGCAGCTACCTCCAGCGGGGAAACTACGAGCAGTACTTC.

This clonotype has ten or more counts. The chain couples TRBV20-1 to TRBJ1-4; D uncertain. The germline V gene has CDR1 DFQATT and CDR2 SNEGSKA (reference sequence). The V end was cut by 0 bases, the J end by 13 bases, with 12 bases between. There are 12 residues in the CDR3. CDR3 sequence: CSARDPDKALFF. DNA of the CDR3: TGCAGTGCTAGAGATCCAGACAAGGCACTGTTTTTT.

A few counts support this clonotype. CDR3 DNA sequence: TGTGCCAGCAGAGGGGGAAGGGGGCGAGACACCGGGGAGCTGTTTTTT. It yields the protein CASRGGRGRDTGELFF. The chain couples TRBV6-1 to TRBJ2-2, with 7 bases lining up with TRBD1. Germline-derived CDR1 and CDR2 are MNHNS and SASEGT. The junction had 10 bases not matched to a gene; V was cut back by 6 bases and J by 3 bases. CDR3 length equals 16 residues.

Only a few counts were recorded for this clonotype. V and J are TRBV12-3 or TRBV12-4 and TRBJ2-2; D might be TRBD2 (5 bases). The CDR3 is 15 amino acids. The germline V and J ends were trimmed by 6 bases and 7 bases, with 18 bases remaining between them. This chain's CDR3 is CASRPTWGRGGELFF. The DNA for the CDR3 is TGTGCCAGCAGGCCCACCTGGGGTCGGGGCGGGGAGCTGTTTTTT.

V is TRBV6-1 and J is TRBJ1-1, with TRBD1 identical over 9 bases. From germline, CDR1 is MNHNS and CDR2 SASEGT. The CDR3 length is 14 residues. V was pared by 7 bases and J by 4 bases, with 7 bases of the junction left unmatched. For the CDR3, the DNA is TGTGCCAGCACCCCGGACAGGGGAGGCACTGAAGCTTTCTTT. Amino acid sequence: CASTPDRGGTEAFF.

The chain recombines TRBV20-1 with TRBJ2-7; 7 positions agree with TRBD2. The CDR3 totals 15 residues. Germline assignment: CDR1 DFQATT and CDR2 SNEGSKA (reference sequence). Losses at the gene ends were 6 bases for V and 7 bases for J; bases not matched to a gene: 18. The CDR3 region has the DNA TGCAGTGCCGCAACGTGGGGAGGGCCCATGATGGAGCAGTACTTC. This codes for CSAATWGGPMMEQYF.

The chain has TRBV20-1 and TRBJ2-7; 9 bases are shared with TRBD2. This CDR3 has 14 amino acids. Unmatched junction bases numbered 6, after V lost 6 bases and J lost 0 bases. Germline loops: CDR1 DFQATT, CDR2 SNEGSKA (reference sequence). The CDR3 spells CSAKKAGGSYEQYF. The CDR3 region has the DNA TGCAGTGCGAAAAAAGCGGGGGGCTCCTACGAGCAGTACTTC.